The sequence of this T cell receptor beta chain was determined in a study of PD-1 blockade in mismatch repair-deficient tumors. Study context: Patients had around 11 mismatch repair-deficient cancer types and were previously treated and progressing.

A few pembrolizumab responders had their TCRs sequenced. This CDR3 spans 14 amino acids. V lost 2 bases, J lost 5 bases, and 10 bases lay in between. CDR1 and CDR2 (germline): SGHDT, YYEEEE. Measured with immunoSEQ multiplex PCR; TCRdb has only the in-frame clones, and not every one. The sample holds over 60,000 clones, around 88% seen once. The receptor's source is an adult with mismatch repair-deficient cancer. Sequenced material: peripheral blood, taken 52 weeks after starting pembrolizumab. The chain joins TRBV5-6 to TRBJ2-2, with a weak D call TRBD1 (6 bases). CDR3 bases: TGTGCCAGCAGCTTACAGGGATGGACCGGGGAGCTGTTTTTT. Translation: CASSLQGWTGELFF.